This TCR beta chain is drawn from a study of OX40 agonist ivuxolimab in advanced cancers. The study's findings and limits: Partial responders at 0.1-3.0 mg/kg showed near-lowest clonal expansion. Determination of antigen specificity was not performed for the expanded peripheral T cells.

Germline lookup yields CDR1 SGDLS and CDR2 YYNGEE. There are 16 residues in the CDR3. Trimming took off 0 bases at V and 6 bases at J, with 13 bases between the two ends. Using immunoSEQ multiplex PCR, the repertoire was profiled, and TCRdb retains in-frame clones only, with some absent. The table shows about 67,000 clones, with about nine tenths occurring only once. As to this clone: Its specificity is not known.

Patients were ruled out by autoimmune disease history or systemic immunosuppression. This clonotype was obtained from an adult with an advanced solid tumor such as melanoma, head and neck, liver or kidney cancer. V gene TRBV9 combines with J gene TRBJ1-6, with D possibly being TRBD1 (5 bases). The sample in question was CD4+ or CD8+ T cells sorted from blood, obtained in a trial of the OX40 agonist ivuxolimab. The CDR3 region is CASSVERQGSNSPLHF. The CDR3 DNA reads TGTGCCAGCAGCGTAGAGCGGCAGGGATCTAATTCACCCCTCCACTTT.